Detailed here is one T cell receptor beta chain. The antigen remains unidentified. Second doses at about 4 or about 12 weeks were pooled. TCRdb keeps only in-frame clones here, not all; method: immunoSEQ multiplex PCR. This table holds around 80,000 clones, 83% found once. With 1 base removed from V and 0 bases from J, the gap between germline ends came to 16 bases. The CDR3 has 18 amino acids. Germline V gene data show CDR1 as SGHVS and CDR2 as FQNEAQ. The sample belongs to a study of T cell responses to AZD1222 COVID-19 vaccine. Study-wide results and limits: Increased Spike-specific TCR breadth and depth were observed after two AZD1222 doses. In all cases, repertoires were sampled only after the peak T cell response. Mostly white British, mostly female donors; authors suggested clonal diversity may be underestimated.

This receptor was taken from an adult who received the AZD1222 COVID-19 vaccine. V usage is TRBV7-8 and J usage is TRBJ1-5; possible D gene TRBD1, 5 bases. Sequenced here: peripheral blood, sampled 28 days after the second AZD1222 dose. DNA of the CDR3: TGTGCCAGCAGCTTAGGGTCACAGGCTCGCTATAGCAATCAGCCCCAGCATTTT. It encodes CASSLGSQARYSNQPQHF.